This T cell receptor beta chain comes out of a study of blood T cells in healthy people across ages. Concerning this clonotype: One base away lies a much larger clone, so this may be a sequencing read error.

The CDR3 contains 11 residues. The second PCR ran about 6 to 12 cycles with a sample-barcoded 5' primer and J-beta primers. Each cDNA molecule was tagged by a template-switch adaptor that had 12 random nucleotides. From the 5' RACE reads, TCRdb called clonotypes with MiXCR, one entry per CDR3 protein. The data hold some 1,800,000 distinct CDR3 sequences, with approximately 39% observed a single time. The TCR sequence derives from a human donor in good health. Sequenced input: blood. This rearrangement joins TRBV12-3 or TRBV12-4 to TRBJ2-4; D remains ambiguous. CDR3 sequence (DNA): TGTGCCAGCAGCCCCCGGAACATTCAGCACTTC. It specifies CASSPRNIQHF.